These T cell receptor beta chains were read from a single sample in a study of shared clonotypes between healthy human individuals. Measured with immunoSEQ multiplex PCR; TCRdb has only the in-frame clones, and not every one. The sample includes about 450,000 clones, around 80% of them seen just once. The sample taken for sequencing was PBMCs. The receptors shown here come from a woman in her 40s in good health. Some clones in this sample may be carry-over from other donors' samples. The CDR3 runs from the conserved cysteine through the conserved F or W. The D gene is left open where the match is weak. Clone size, where shown, is once, few, many, or a class for clones that have expanded.

D gene: TRBD2; V gene: TRBV27; clone size: -; J gene: TRBJ2-3; CDR3 DNA: TGTGCCAGCAGTTTACTAGCGGGAGATACGCAGTATTTT; CDR3 protein: CASSLLAGDTQYF
D gene: TRBD1; V gene: TRBV28; clone size: few; J gene: TRBJ2-7; CDR3 DNA: TGTGCCAGCACGCCGACAGGGACCTCCTACGAGCAGTACTTC; CDR3 protein: CASTPTGTSYEQYF
D gene: TRBD1; V gene: TRBV2; clone size: -; J gene: TRBJ2-1; CDR3 DNA: TGTGCCAGCAGGGCAGGACAGGCTTCATACAATGAGCAGTTCTTC; CDR3 protein: CASRAGQASYNEQFF
D gene: -; V gene: TRBV15; clone size: -; J gene: TRBJ1-4; CDR3 DNA: TGTGCCACCAGCAGAGGACAATCAACTAATGAAAAACTGTTTTTT; CDR3 protein: CATSRGQSTNEKLFF
D gene: TRBD2; V gene: TRBV5-6; clone size: few; J gene: TRBJ2-7; CDR3 DNA: TGTGCCAGCAGCCCGCCGACTAGCGGGAGGGAGCGTGAGCAGTACTTC; CDR3 protein: CASSPPTSGREREQYF
D gene: TRBD1; V gene: TRBV30; clone size: -; J gene: TRBJ2-6; CDR3 DNA: TGTGCCTGTAAGACAGGGGCCTTCTCTGGGGCCAACGTCCTGACTTTC; CDR3 protein: CACKTGAFSGANVLTF
D gene: TRBD1; V gene: TRBV5-6; clone size: -; J gene: TRBJ1-1; CDR3 DNA: TGTGCCAGCAGCTTGGGGACAGGGGCGAACACTGAAGCTTTCTTT; CDR3 protein: CASSLGTGANTEAFF
D gene: TRBD2; V gene: TRBV5-6; clone size: -; J gene: TRBJ2-1; CDR3 DNA: TGTGCCAGCAGCTCCACGGGACTAGTGGTCGATGAGCAGTTCTTC; CDR3 protein: CASSSTGLVVDEQFF
D gene: TRBD1; V gene: TRBV15; clone size: -; J gene: TRBJ1-5; CDR3 DNA: TGTGCCACCAGCAGAGACAGGGGGACTCAGGGGCAGCATTTT; CDR3 protein: CATSRDRGTQGQHF
D gene: TRBD1; V gene: TRBV6-5; clone size: -; J gene: TRBJ1-1; CDR3 DNA: TGTGCCAGCAGAGGACAGGGGTCGCATAACACTGAAGCTTTCTTT; CDR3 protein: CASRGQGSHNTEAFF
D gene: -; V gene: TRBV5-1; clone size: -; J gene: TRBJ2-7; CDR3 DNA: TGCGCCAGCAGCTTAGTGACAGGAGGTCTATCCTACGAGCAGTACTTC; CDR3 protein: CASSLVTGGLSYEQYF
D gene: -; V gene: TRBV7-3; clone size: few; J gene: TRBJ2-2; CDR3 DNA: TGTGCCAGCAGCTTTCGGGCAGCCTTCGGGGAGCTGTTTTTT; CDR3 protein: CASSFRAAFGELFF
D gene: -; V gene: TRBV14; clone size: -; J gene: TRBJ1-3; CDR3 DNA: TGTGCCAGCAGCCAAGGCAGGGTCTTCGGAAACACCATATATTTT; CDR3 protein: CASSQGRVFGNTIYF
D gene: TRBD1; V gene: TRBV5-1; clone size: -; J gene: TRBJ1-1; CDR3 DNA: TGCGCCAGCAGTTATGACAGGGACGCTGAAGCTTTCTTT; CDR3 protein: CASSYDRDAEAFF
D gene: TRBD1; V gene: TRBV27; clone size: -; J gene: TRBJ1-1; CDR3 DNA: TGTGCCAGCAGTTTAGGCGGGACAGGGCTCGCTCTCGCTTTCTTT; CDR3 protein: CASSLGGTGLALAFF
D gene: -; V gene: TRBV18; clone size: -; J gene: TRBJ2-5; CDR3 DNA: TGTGCCAGCTCACCGGGCGGAGCCCCCCAAGAGACCCAGTACTTC; CDR3 protein: CASSPGGAPQETQYF
D gene: -; V gene: TRBV9; clone size: -; J gene: TRBJ2-3; CDR3 DNA: TGTGCCAGCAGCGTAGAGACAGATACGCAGTATTTT; CDR3 protein: CASSVETDTQYF
D gene: TRBD2; V gene: TRBV5-1; clone size: -; J gene: TRBJ2-7; CDR3 DNA: TGCGCCAGCAGCTCTACTACTAGCGCTGGCACCTACGAGCAGTACTTC; CDR3 protein: CASSSTTSAGTYEQYF
D gene: -; V gene: TRBV30; clone size: few; J gene: TRBJ1-1; CDR3 DNA: TGTGCCTGGAGTGTACAGGGTAAGGGGATGAGAGCTTTCTTT; CDR3 protein: CAWSVQGKGMRAFF
D gene: TRBD1; V gene: TRBV9; clone size: few; J gene: TRBJ1-1; CDR3 DNA: TGTGCCAGCAGCGTGGGGACAGGGTTCGACACTGAAGCTTTCTTT; CDR3 protein: CASSVGTGFDTEAFF
D gene: TRBD1; V gene: TRBV2; clone size: -; J gene: TRBJ1-5; CDR3 DNA: TGTGCCAGCACCAGGACAGGGGATCAGCCCCAGCATTTT; CDR3 protein: CASTRTGDQPQHF
D gene: -; V gene: TRBV6-5; clone size: -; J gene: TRBJ1-4; CDR3 DNA: TGTGCCAGCAGTTACGTTGGAGGAGATGAAAAACTGTTTTTT; CDR3 protein: CASSYVGGDEKLFF
D gene: -; V gene: TRBV4-2; clone size: -; J gene: TRBJ2-1; CDR3 DNA: TGTGCCAGCAGCCCGATGGGGGCCTACAATGAGCAGTTCTTC; CDR3 protein: CASSPMGAYNEQFF
D gene: TRBD1; V gene: TRBV27; clone size: -; J gene: TRBJ1-2; CDR3 DNA: TGTGCCAGCAGGTCCGGGGACAGGGTTAATGGCTACACCTTC; CDR3 protein: CASRSGDRVNGYTF
D gene: -; V gene: TRBV11-3; clone size: -; J gene: TRBJ2-1; CDR3 DNA: TGTGCCAGCAGCCCTCCTGGTGGGCAGGGTTTGTACAATGAGCAGTTCTTC; CDR3 protein: CASSPPGGQGLYNEQFF
D gene: -; V gene: TRBV13; clone size: -; J gene: TRBJ2-7; CDR3 DNA: TGTGCCAGCAGCTTACGAGGGGCTAACGAGCAGTACTTC; CDR3 protein: CASSLRGANEQYF
D gene: TRBD2; V gene: TRBV15; clone size: -; J gene: TRBJ2-5; CDR3 DNA: TGTGCCACCAGCAGAGATCGGGGTCCGGGAGGGGAGACCCAGTACTTC; CDR3 protein: CATSRDRGPGGETQYF
D gene: TRBD2; V gene: TRBV27; clone size: -; J gene: TRBJ2-7; CDR3 DNA: TGTGCCAGCAGTTCCCCCGGGAGGACCAAATACGAGCAGTACTTC; CDR3 protein: CASSSPGRTKYEQYF
D gene: -; V gene: TRBV19; clone size: once; J gene: TRBJ1-5; CDR3 DNA: TGTGCCAGGAACCTTGGGGAGGTCAATCAGCCCCAGCATTTT; CDR3 protein: CARNLGEVNQPQHF
D gene: -; V gene: TRBV11-2; clone size: -; J gene: TRBJ2-1; CDR3 DNA: TGTGCCAGCAGCCGTGGGGCCCTGAGGGGTGATGAGCAGTTCTTC; CDR3 protein: CASSRGALRGDEQFF
D gene: -; V gene: TRBV29-1; clone size: -; J gene: TRBJ1-4; CDR3 DNA: TGCAGCGCCTCAGGGACAAATGGGCACAATGAAAAACTGTTTTTT; CDR3 protein: CSASGTNGHNEKLFF